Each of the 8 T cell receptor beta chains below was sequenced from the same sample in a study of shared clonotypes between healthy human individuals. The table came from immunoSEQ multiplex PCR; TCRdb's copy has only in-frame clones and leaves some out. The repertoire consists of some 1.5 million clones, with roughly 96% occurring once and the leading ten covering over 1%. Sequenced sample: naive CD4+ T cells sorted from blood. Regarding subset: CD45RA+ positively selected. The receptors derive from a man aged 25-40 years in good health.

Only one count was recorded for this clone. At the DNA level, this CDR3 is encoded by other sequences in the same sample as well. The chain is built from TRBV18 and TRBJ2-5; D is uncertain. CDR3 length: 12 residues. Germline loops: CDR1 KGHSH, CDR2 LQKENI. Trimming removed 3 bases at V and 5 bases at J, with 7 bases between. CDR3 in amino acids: CASSPKRETQYF. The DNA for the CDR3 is TGTGCCAGCTCACCTAAACGGGAGACCCAGTACTTC. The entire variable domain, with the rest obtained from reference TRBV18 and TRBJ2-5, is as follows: NAGVMQNPRHLVRRRGQEARLRCSPMKGHSHVYWYRQLPEEGLKFMVYLQKENIIDESGMPKERFSAEFPKEGPSILRIQQVVRGDSAAYFCASSPKRETQYFGPGTRLLVL.

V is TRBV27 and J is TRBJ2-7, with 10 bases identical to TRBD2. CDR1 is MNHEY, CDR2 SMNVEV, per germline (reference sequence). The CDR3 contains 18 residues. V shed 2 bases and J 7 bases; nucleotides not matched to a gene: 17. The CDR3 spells CASSLRQLAGESPGEQYF. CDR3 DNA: TGTGCCAGCAGTTTACGACAGCTAGCGGGAGAGTCTCCGGGTGAGCAGTACTTC.

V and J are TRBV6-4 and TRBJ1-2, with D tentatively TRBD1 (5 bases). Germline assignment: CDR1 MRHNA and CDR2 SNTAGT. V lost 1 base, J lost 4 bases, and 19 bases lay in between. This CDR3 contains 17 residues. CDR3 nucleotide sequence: TGTGCCAGCAGTGACTGGGGGAGGGACTCGGGGGTCTATGGCTACACCTTC. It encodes CASSDWGRDSGVYGYTF.

The CDR3 here is CAISESPAEGGGVQPQHF. The CDR3 DNA sequence: TGTGCCATCAGTGAGTCCCCCGCGGAGGGAGGGGGCGTCCAGCCCCAGCATTTT. V usage is TRBV10-3 and J usage is TRBJ1-5; 7 nucleotides align to TRBD1. The CDR3 spans 18 residues. V shed 0 bases and J 7 bases; nucleotides not matched to a gene: 15. The germline V gene has CDR1 ENHRY and CDR2 SYGVKD.

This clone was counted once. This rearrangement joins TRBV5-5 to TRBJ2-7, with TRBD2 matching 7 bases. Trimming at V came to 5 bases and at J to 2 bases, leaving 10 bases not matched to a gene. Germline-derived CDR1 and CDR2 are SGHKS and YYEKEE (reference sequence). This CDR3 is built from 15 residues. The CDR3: CASRNRDYNTYEQYF. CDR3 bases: TGTGCCAGCAGAAACCGGGACTACAACACCTACGAGCAGTACTTC. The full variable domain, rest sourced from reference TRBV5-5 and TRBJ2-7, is DAGVTQSPTHLIKTRGQQVTLRCSPISGHKSVSWYQQVLGQGPQFIFQYYEKEERGRGNFPDRFSARQFPNYSSELNVNALLLGDSALYLCASRNRDYNTYEQYFGPGTRLTVT.

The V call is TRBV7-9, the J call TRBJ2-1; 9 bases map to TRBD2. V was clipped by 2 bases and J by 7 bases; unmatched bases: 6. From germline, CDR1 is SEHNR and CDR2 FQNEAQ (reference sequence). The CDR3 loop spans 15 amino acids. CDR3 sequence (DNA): TGTGCCAGCAGCTTACTGTTAGCGGGAGTTAATGAGCAGTTCTTC. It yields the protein CASSLLLAGVNEQFF.

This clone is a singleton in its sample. In DNA, the CDR3 is TGTGCCAGCAGTTTATTTAGCGGGAGTAACGCAGATACGCAGTATTTT. Protein: CASSLFSGSNADTQYF. The chain carries TRBV27 and TRBJ2-3, with TRBD2 identical over 9 bases. CDR3 length equals 16 residues. From germline, CDR1 is MNHEY and CDR2 SMNVEV (reference sequence). Trimming at V came to 1 base and at J to 4 bases, leaving 6 bases not matched to a gene.

CDR3 loop: CACPRQGTNYGYTF. CDR3 bases: TGTGCCTGTCCGAGACAGGGGACGAACTATGGCTACACCTTC. The genes are TRBV30 and TRBJ1-2, with TRBD1 identical over 8 bases. Trimming took 6 bases from V and 2 from J; bases not matched to a gene: 8. This CDR3 contains 14 residues. Per the germline V gene, CDR1 is GTSNPN and CDR2 is SVGIG (reference sequence).